What follows are 27 T cell receptor beta chains derived from one specimen sequenced in a study of T cell responses to AZD1222 COVID-19 vaccine. TCRdb's copy holds only in-frame clones and misses some; the assay was immunoSEQ multiplex PCR. In the table there are 180,000 or so clones, 93% of which are singletons. The specimen comprised peripheral blood, sampled 28 days after the second AZD1222 dose. The source is an adult who received the AZD1222 COVID-19 vaccine.

CDR3 amino acids: CASSLDLSTAEAFF. The CDR3, as DNA: TGTGCCAGCAGCTTAGATCTCTCCACAGCTGAAGCTTTCTTT. This rearrangement joins TRBV7-9 to TRBJ1-1; D unclear. There are 14 residues in the CDR3. The V gene lost 1 base and the J gene lost 6 bases, with 12 bases spanning the gap. Germline V CDR1 and CDR2: SEHNR, FQNEAQ (reference sequence).

This rearrangement joins TRBV28 to TRBJ1-4; D is ambiguous. This CDR3 comprises 15 residues. V lost 5 bases, J lost 1 base, and 11 bases lay in between. Germline V gene sequence: CDR1 MDHEN, CDR2 SYDVKM. CDR3 nucleotides: TGTGCCAGCAGTGGAGGGAGCAGAACTAATGAAAAACTGTTTTTT. It codes for CASSGGSRTNEKLFF.

The V gene is TRBV18, the J gene TRBJ2-5; TRBD2 might be the D (6 bases). Trimming shortened V by 0 bases and J by 5 bases, and 13 bases separated the two germline ends. There are 15 residues in the CDR3. Germline CDR1 is KGHSH and CDR2 is LQKENI. DNA for the CDR3: TGTGCCAGCTCACCACCGGCGGGAATAGGGGAGACCCAGTACTTC. This sequence encodes CASSPPAGIGETQYF.

The V and J genes are TRBV6-5 and TRBJ1-6; D not certain. The CDR3 runs to 14 residues. V lost 7 bases, J lost 7 bases, and 14 bases lay in between. Looked up from germline, CDR1 is MNHEY and CDR2 is SVGAGI. CDR3 in DNA: TGTGCCAGCACCATCCAGGACGCCAATTCACCCCTCCACTTT. This encodes CASTIQDANSPLHF.

This clone was recorded once. V and J are TRBV7-8 and TRBJ1-2, with 10 bases lining up with TRBD1. The ends lost 5 bases at V and 4 bases at J; junction bases unmatched: 13. Germline assignment: CDR1 SGHVS and CDR2 FQNEAQ. The length of the CDR3 is 17 residues. The chain's CDR3 is CASSTTGTGAVSYGYTF. The CDR3 DNA follows: TGTGCCAGCAGCACCACCGGGACAGGGGCCGTTAGCTATGGCTACACCTTC.

This chain connects TRBV3-1 (or the pseudogene TRBV3-2) to TRBJ1-6; weak D call: TRBD1 (5 bases). CDR1 and CDR2 from the germline V gene are LGHDT and YNNKEL (reference sequence). CDR3 length: 13 residues. V was trimmed by 7 bases and J by 6 bases, leaving 10 bases between them. The CDR3, as DNA: TGTGCCAGCACCCCGGGGGGTAATTCACCCCTCCACTTT. It yields the protein CASTPGGNSPLHF.

V gene TRBV6-5 combines with J gene TRBJ1-2; D call uncertain. Germline CDR1 is MNHEY and CDR2 is SVGAGI. Trimming cost V 7 bases and J 7 bases, with 19 bases left between them. The length of the CDR3 is 14 residues. Here the CDR3 reads CASTTFEGIVGYTF. In DNA, the CDR3 is TGTGCCAGCACTACATTCGAGGGAATAGTTGGCTACACCTTC.

The CDR3 DNA is TGTGCCAGTAGTATAGAGGGGGGAACGAGAGAGCAGTACTTC. Translated, it gives CASSIEGGTREQYF. The rearrangement uses TRBV19 and TRBJ2-7, with a possible D match to TRBD2 (6 bases). The CDR3 runs to 14 residues. The V end lost 0 bases, the J end lost 7 bases, and 13 bases lay between the germline ends. In germline, CDR1 is LNHDA, CDR2 SQIVND (reference sequence).

The chain couples TRBV12-3 or TRBV12-4 to TRBJ1-2, with D possibly TRBD1 on 5 matching bases. This CDR3 has 13 amino acids. V lost 7 bases, J lost 4 bases, and 13 bases lay in between. In DNA, the CDR3 is TGTGCCAGCACCTCAGGGCAGGGCTATGGCTACACCTTC. Translation: CASTSGQGYGYTF.

J is TRBJ2-1 and V is TRBV5-1, with 10 nucleotides matching TRBD2. Germline CDR1 reads SGHRS; CDR2 reads YFSETQ. The CDR3 extends over 15 amino acids. V lost 0 bases and J lost 7; bases outside the gene matches: 4. In nucleotides, the CDR3 is TGCGCCAGCAGCTTGGATGGACTAGCGGAGAATGAGCAGTTCTTC. It specifies CASSLDGLAENEQFF.

This clone has only one observation. The chain carries TRBV14 and TRBJ1-3, with TRBD1 as a possible D gene (5 bases). CDR1 and CDR2 (germline): SGHDN, FVKESK. This CDR3 has 16 residues. V was pared by 0 bases and J by 7 bases, with 16 bases between. CDR3 in amino acids: CASSQEWIYKGNTIYF. In nucleotides, the CDR3 is TGTGCCAGCAGCCAAGAGTGGATTTATAAGGGGAACACCATATATTTT.

The rearrangement joins TRBV6-5 to TRBJ1-1; D is perhaps TRBD1 (5 bases). The CDR3 consists of 14 residues. Looked up from germline, CDR1 is MNHEY and CDR2 is SVGAGI. Trimming left V 6 bases short and J 11 bases short, with 22 bases between. The chain's CDR3 is CASRGDGQGAAAFF. The CDR3 region has the DNA TGTGCCAGCAGGGGGGACGGACAAGGGGCAGCGGCTTTCTTT.

V gene TRBV9 combines with J gene TRBJ1-1, with 11 bases fitting TRBD1. The CDR3 sequence is 14 residues long. The V gene's germline CDR1 is SGDLS and CDR2 YYNGEE. The V and J ends lost 2 bases and 7 bases, in that order; junction bases with no gene match: 4. The CDR3 bases are TGTGCCAGCAGCGTGGGACAGGGGGTCGGTGAAGCTTTCTTT. It yields the protein CASSVGQGVGEAFF.

The chain employs TRBV6-2 or TRBV6-3 and TRBJ1-1; D is unresolved. The CDR3 sequence is 12 residues long. The germline V gene has CDR1 MNHEY and CDR2 SVGEGT. Trimming stripped 6 bases from V and 10 bases from J, with 15 bases between. CDR3 coding DNA: TGTGCCAGCAGCTCATCTCTGACGGTAGCTTTCTTT. It yields the protein CASSSSLTVAFF.

The CDR3 region has the DNA TGTGCCAGTCAACAGGGAGGGGATTATGGCTACACCTTC. This codes for CASQQGGDYGYTF. The rearrangement uses TRBV19 and TRBJ1-2; TRBD1 is a possible D gene (6 bases). The germline V and J ends were trimmed by 8 bases and 5 bases, with 15 bases remaining between them. The CDR3 runs 13 residues. Germline V gene lookup returns CDR1 LNHDA and CDR2 SQIVND (reference sequence).

V gene TRBV29-1 combines with J gene TRBJ2-3, with 7 positions matching TRBD2. The CDR3 covers 13 residues. CDR1 and CDR2 (germline): SQVTM, ANQGSEA. Trimming at V came to 6 bases and at J to 3 bases, leaving 6 bases not matched to a gene. Written as DNA, the CDR3 is TGCAGCGTCCAGCGGGGTGGGACAGATACGCAGTATTTT. This encodes CSVQRGGTDTQYF.

This sequence joins TRBV10-1 and TRBJ2-1; the match to TRBD1 covers 7 bases. The trim removed 3 bases at V and 7 bases at J, leaving 6 bases unmatched. The CDR3 consists of 14 residues. CDR1 and CDR2 (germline): WNHNN, SYGVQD (reference sequence). The CDR3 DNA reads as TGCGCCAGCAGTGACCCGACAGGGTGGAATGAGCAGTTCTTC. Translated: CASSDPTGWNEQFF.

The rearrangement joins TRBV30 to TRBJ2-7; D may correspond to TRBD1 or TRBD2 (6 bases each). Trimming removed 0 bases at V and 4 bases at J, with 10 bases between. CDR3 length equals 13 residues. Germline assignment: CDR1 GTSNPN and CDR2 SVGIG (reference sequence). The CDR3 reads CAWSVGGGYEQYF. DNA of the CDR3: TGTGCCTGGAGTGTAGGAGGGGGGTACGAGCAGTACTTC.

V is TRBV2 and J is TRBJ1-2, with unresolved D. V gave up 8 bases and J gave up 5 bases, with 6 bases separating them. Germline CDR1 reads SNHLY; CDR2 reads FYNNEI. This CDR3 contains 10 residues. The CDR3: CASVAYGYTF. Written as DNA, the CDR3 is TGTGCCAGCGTGGCTTATGGCTACACCTTC.

This clone was recorded once. The rearrangement links TRBV7-3 to TRBJ2-3; 9 nucleotides match TRBD2. V gave up 4 bases and J gave up 3 bases; unmatched junction bases: 14. This CDR3 is built from 18 residues. Germline assignment: CDR1 SGHTA and CDR2 FQGTGA. Here the CDR3 reads CASSSRRGGSGGTDTQYF. The CDR3 region has the DNA TGTGCCAGCAGCTCACGGAGGGGAGGTAGCGGGGGAACAGATACGCAGTATTTT.

A single count supports this clone. In DNA, the CDR3 is TGTGCCAGCAGCTTAGGGGGCGGTAATGGGATGAGAAACACCATATATTTT. Its translation is CASSLGGGNGMRNTIYF. The chain couples TRBV7-2 to TRBJ1-3; D might be TRBD1 (5 bases). CDR3 size: 17 residues. V lost 1 base, J lost 5 bases, and 18 bases lay in between. Germline V gene data show CDR1 as SGHTA and CDR2 as FQGNSA. Variable domain in full (rest from reference TRBV7-2 and TRBJ1-3): GAGVSQSPSNKVTEKGKDVELRCDPISGHTALYWYRQSLGQGLEFLIYFQGNSAPDKSGLPSDRFSAERTGGSVSTLTIQRTQQEDSAVYLCASSLGGGNGMRNTIYFGEGSWLTVV.

This chain connects TRBV7-3 to TRBJ2-6; 10 positions match TRBD1. The CDR3 totals 16 residues. The germline V gene has CDR1 SGHTA and CDR2 FQGTGA. The junction had 1 base not matched to a gene; V was cut back by 2 bases and J by 3 bases. CDR3 region: CASSLGTGVGANVLTF. The CDR3 nucleotides are TGTGCCAGCAGCTTAGGGACAGGGGTTGGGGCCAACGTCCTGACTTTC.

This sequence joins TRBV5-1 and TRBJ1-5, with 9 bases matching TRBD1. CDR1 is SGHRS and CDR2 is YFSETQ in the germline V gene. The CDR3 consists of 15 residues. V lost 4 bases and J lost 3; bases outside the gene matches: 5. The CDR3 bases are TGCGCCAGCAGCGCTGGACAGGGGAACAATCAGCCCCAGCATTTT. Translated: CASSAGQGNNQPQHF.

The chain has TRBV7-9 and TRBJ2-1; possibly TRBD1 or TRBD2 for D (6 bases each). The CDR3 has 19 residues. CDR1 and CDR2 from the germline V gene are SEHNR and FQNEAQ (reference sequence). V was clipped by 5 bases and J by 6 bases, with 29 bases between them. CDR3 loop: CASSILRGELVRQSNEQFF. The CDR3 DNA sequence: TGTGCCAGCAGCATACTGAGGGGGGAACTGGTAAGGCAGTCCAATGAGCAGTTCTTC.

The chain couples TRBV28 to TRBJ2-7; TRBD2 matches at 9 bases. The CDR3 length is 17 residues. Germline V CDR1 and CDR2: MDHEN, SYDVKM. The J segment lost 2 bases and the V segment lost 5 bases, leaving 13 bases of the junction unmatched. CDR3: CASSPPRVSGGTYEQYF. The CDR3 DNA follows: TGTGCCAGCAGTCCGCCTCGGGTTAGCGGGGGAACCTACGAGCAGTACTTC.

The chain recombines TRBV6-5 with TRBJ2-6; TRBD1 is a possible D gene (6 bases). Germline CDR1 is MNHEY and CDR2 is SVGAGI. The CDR3 is 13 residues long. Trimming took 6 bases from V and 4 from J, leaving 7 bases between them. CDR3 DNA: TGTGCCAGCAGCGGACAGGGGGCCAACGTCCTGACTTTC. Protein: CASSGQGANVLTF.

V gene TRBV3-1 (or the pseudogene TRBV3-2) combines with J gene TRBJ2-2; possibly TRBD1 or TRBD2 for D (5 bases each). The CDR3 length is 16 residues. Germline loops: CDR1 LGHDT, CDR2 YNNKEL (reference sequence). Trimming stripped 1 base from V and 4 bases from J, with 13 bases between. CDR3 DNA sequence: TGTGCCAGCAGCCAAGGGGGGTTTTCCGGCACCGGGGAGCTGTTTTTT. Translating gives CASSQGGFSGTGELFF.